This T cell receptor beta chain was sequenced in a study of T cells in Graves' hyperthyroidism and ophthalmopathy. Germline V gives CDR1 SNHLY, CDR2 FYNNEI. There are 15 residues in the CDR3. The germline V and J ends were trimmed by 5 bases and 7 bases, with 20 bases remaining between them. This clonotype was recorded a few times. Possible read error: a much larger clone is one base away. RNA transcripts served as the template for amplifying TCR beta CDR3 regions. TCR CDR3 underwent first-round RT-PCR with the HTBI primer set. TCRdb passed the multiplex PCR reads through MiXCR, listing each CDR3 protein once. The sample has roughly 660,000 distinct CDR3 sequences, roughly 17% seen once.

The material sequenced was blood. The chain couples TRBV2 to TRBJ2-5; weak D call: TRBD1 (6 bases). This clonotype was obtained from a man aged 50-59 years with Graves' hyperthyroidism. The DNA of the CDR3 is TGTGCCAGCAGTCACCAACCGACTGGGGGCGGGACCCAGTACTTC. Translation gives CASSHQPTGGGTQYF.